This section outlines one T cell receptor (beta chain) sequence together with its context. This entry belongs to a study of blood T cell repertoires in COVID-19. The CDR3 totals 14 residues. The germline CDR1 and CDR2 sequences are SNHLY and FYNNEI. V shed 4 bases and J shed 4 bases, with 10 bases lying between them. Some clones are missing from TCRdb's copy, which holds only in-frame ones; the method was immunoSEQ multiplex PCR. This table holds about 210,000 clones, about 89% found once. Sequences were obtained from PBMCs or T cells enriched from blood (not recorded which). The clonotype comes from a woman between 18 and 29 years old who had recovered from COVID-19. The J gene is TRBJ2-2, the V gene TRBV2; a possible D gene is TRBD1 (6 bases). The DNA for the CDR3 is TGTGCCAGCAGTGTAGACAGGCTCACCGGGGAGCTGTTTTTT. Residues: CASSVDRLTGELFF. The full variable domain, in which reference TRBV2 and TRBJ2-2 provide the parts outside the CDR3, is EPEVTQTPSHQVTQMGQEVILRCVPISNHLYFYWYRQILGQKVEFLVSFYNNEISEKSEIFDDQFSVERPDGSNFTLKIRSTKLEDSAMYFCASSVDRLTGELFFGEGSRLTVL.